What follows is one TCR beta chain and its context. This clone's antigen is unknown. One base away there is no much larger clone; base qualities are not given. This sample is drawn from a study of blood T cell repertoires in COVID-19 (dated by TCRdb to between 2020 and 2021). Study-level background: Collaborator samples came from the United States, Italy and Spain and covered acute and convalescent phases of COVID-19. The samples were drawn from the first 160 participants of the ongoing ImmuneRACE study and from under 1,500 subjects provided by 6 global collaborators. The material from the prospective study consisted of cDNA or gDNA derived from T cells, B-cell-depleted T cells, or PBMCs. Subjects who had been exposed to COVID-19, were actively infected with it, or had recovered from it provided the deeply sampled blood TCRbeta repertoires that made up the dataset. A de-identified subject ID, COVID-19 status, age in years and sex were almost always included in the sample metadata. The repertoires were made available in a free public database intended to serve as a resource for research on the immune response to SARS-CoV-2. Where available, HLA class I and class II types were taken from metadata supplied by the sample provider and were not determined by assay-based typing. Points the paper makes about the study in general: The amount of clinical and demographic metadata varied by source and participant and was provided uncurated.

The CDR3 starts with the cysteine, ends with the phenylalanine, and has 16 residues. CDR3 DNA only is kept here, 48 bases in frame from base 1. Sequences SGHVS (CDR1) and FQNEAQ (CDR2) are obtained from the germline V gene. V lost 2 bases and J lost 6 bases, and the count of bases not matched to a germline gene is 5. Samples from volunteer blood donors who had recovered from COVID-19 were contributed by a second Seattle source. The collaborating institutions used their own protocols to collect whole blood in K2EDTA tubes. For TCRbeta analysis, collaborator samples were shipped as frozen whole blood, as isolated PBMCs, or as DNA extracted from either sample type. TCRbeta CDR3 regions were amplified from genomic DNA using the immunoSEQ Assay, a bias-controlled multiplex PCR. In the paper's pipeline: The number of nucleated cells in each sample was estimated by amplification of reference gene primers within the assay. Sequence reads were collapsed and filtered to measure the absolute abundance of every unique TCRbeta CDR3 rearrangement. Productive Simpson clonality was computed per sample as the square root of Simpson's diversity index over productive rearrangements. TCRdb took this table from immuneACCESS and kept in-frame rearrangements with V and J called. Such tables lack part of the clones; where checked against another copy, unresolved V genes explain under half of the gap, and the rest is unexplained. Clone size and the V and J calls come from that table; the DNA yielded D and trimming. The sample yields some 260,000 clones; 88% were counted once. Clones ranked in the top ten supply about 0.99% of the sample.

This sequence originates from a woman in her 40s who had recovered from COVID-19. Sequenced input: peripheral blood. Recombination linked TRBV7-8 to TRBJ1-5; TRBD1 matches 12 bases in the middle. The DNA reads TGTGCCAGCAGCTTATCTGGGACAGGGGGCGGTCAGCCCCAGCATTTT. It translates as CASSLSGTGGGQPQHF.